The clone carrying this T cell receptor (beta chain) has a single count. As yet, its antigen is unknown. In the same sample, other DNA sequences code for this CDR3. This sample stems from a study of shared clonotypes between healthy human individuals. Study at large: The study enrolled a couple of women and three men aged 18 to 49. Per donor, three plates held CD4 naive cells, three held CD4 memory, two held CD8 naive and one held CD8 memory. Findings of the study overall: Some naive CD4 clonotypes, roughly 4.7%, turned up in common across several donors.

Generated by immunoSEQ multiplex PCR, the TCRdb table keeps only in-frame clones and is missing some. Seen here are approximately 2.3 million clones, more than 80% observed once, and the top ten hold roughly 0.36%. From CD4+ cells came CD45RA+ naive and CD45RA-negative memory subsets. Trimming removed 4 bases at V and 1 base at J, with 14 bases between. Germline V gene data show CDR1 as SGHRS and CDR2 as YFSETQ. The CDR3 totals 15 residues. The clonotype originates from a man between 18 and 35 years old in good health. Some clones in this sample may be carry-over from other donors' samples. Sequences were obtained from naive CD4+ T cells from PBMCs. Stated subset: CD45RA+ positively selected. The chain links TRBV5-1 to TRBJ1-1, with D maybe TRBD1 (6 bases). CDR3 sequence reads: CASSPRTGKNTEAFF. The CDR3 DNA sequence: TGCGCCAGCAGCCCTCGAACAGGGAAGAACACTGAAGCTTTCTTT.